The TCR beta chain under discussion was sequenced for a study of T cells in Graves' hyperthyroidism and ophthalmopathy. The TCR beta CDR3 regions underwent amplification using RNA transcripts as the source. When the TCR CDR3 underwent first-round RT-PCR, the HTBI primer set was used. TCRdb recomputed calls from the multiplex PCR reads with MiXCR, one row per CDR3 protein. The sample shows approximately 320,000 distinct CDR3 sequences, around 16% of them seen only once. Study-level results: The majority of expanded thyroid clonotypes above 0.001 also appeared in blood. Ophthalmopathy was told apart from stable hyperthyroidism by a 13 V-J model.

Notes on this clonotype: Its antigen is as yet unknown.

Uncontrolled infection, other autoimmune disease, pregnancy or lactation excluded patients. The sequence derives from a man aged 25-45 years with Graves' hyperthyroidism. Sample: blood.

CDR3 bases: TGCAGCGTTGGAGGGGGCGGGGGGCAGCCCCAGCATTTT. Translated, it gives CSVGGGGGQPQHF. The rearrangement uses TRBV29-1 and TRBJ1-5; 7 bases map to TRBD1. The junction had 7 bases not matched to a gene; V was cut back by 4 bases and J by 7 bases. The CDR3 has 13 residues. The germline V gene encodes CDR1 SQVTM and CDR2 ANQGSEA.